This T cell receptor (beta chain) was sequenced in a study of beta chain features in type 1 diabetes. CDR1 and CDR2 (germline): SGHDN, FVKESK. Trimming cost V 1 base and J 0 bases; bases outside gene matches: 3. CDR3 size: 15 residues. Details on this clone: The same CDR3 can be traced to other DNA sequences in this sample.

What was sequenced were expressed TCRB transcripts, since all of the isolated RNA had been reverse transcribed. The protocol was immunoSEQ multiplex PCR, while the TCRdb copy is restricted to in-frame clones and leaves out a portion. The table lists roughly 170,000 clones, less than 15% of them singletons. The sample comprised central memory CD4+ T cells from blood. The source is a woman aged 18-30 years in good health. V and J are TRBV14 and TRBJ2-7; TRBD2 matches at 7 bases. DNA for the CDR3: TGTGCCAGCAGCCAAGGGGCTAGCGGCTCCTACGAGCAGTACTTC. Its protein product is CASSQGASGSYEQYF.